What follows describes a single TCR beta chain. This entry belongs to a study of cytomegalovirus exposure and HLA in healthy donors. CDR3 length: 16 amino acids. CDR1 and CDR2 from the germline V gene are SGHDT and YYEEEE. V was pared by 1 base and J by 5 bases, with 18 bases between. PCR was performed using 60 Vbeta and 13 Jbeta primers. TCRdb keeps only in-frame clones here, not all; method: immunoSEQ multiplex PCR. The table lists roughly 98,000 clones, under 85% of them singletons. The sequence came from a man younger than 30 in good health and CMV-seropositive. The rearrangement uses TRBV5-6 and TRBJ1-2; D might be TRBD1 (6 bases). Sample: PBMCs. The CDR3 nucleotides are TGTGCCAGCAGCTTGCGCAGGGGCAGGTGGGATTATGGCTACACCTTC. This encodes CASSLRRGRWDYGYTF.